Listed below are T cell receptor beta chains from one sample, sequenced in a study of CD8+ T cells in alopecia areata. Repertoires were generated with immunoSEQ multiplex PCR, while TCRdb's copy carries only in-frame clones and drops some. The sample gives 110,000 to 150,000 clones, about 47% of which show up once; 0.99% is in the top ten. The sequencing here drew on CD4+ T cells sorted from blood, taken at week 0. The receptors stem from a human donor with alopecia areata. The CDR3 runs from the conserved cysteine through the conserved F or W.

J	V	CDR3
TRBJ1-2	TRBV5-1	CASSVTERYGYTF
TRBJ2-5	TRBV6-5	CASSYGQAGAEGTQYF
TRBJ2-4	TRBV2	CASMLDRAKNIQYF
TRBJ1-1	TRBV5-1	CASRGGRDTEAFF
TRBJ2-1	TRBV30	CAWSPPFDRGLSGEQFF
TRBJ2-3	TRBV5-4	CASSLGLREGQGDTQYF
TRBJ1-1	TRBV6-5	CASGKGGTEAFF
TRBJ1-5	TRBV29-1	CSVSQGAWQPQHF
TRBJ2-1	TRBV7-2	CASSRTREDVSYNEQFF
TRBJ2-2	TRBV6-1	CASSEVQGTGELFF
TRBJ1-1	TRBV30	CAWRDRAGTEAFF
TRBJ2-7	TRBV29-1	CSVEISGQIYEQYF
TRBJ1-4	TRBV5-4	CASSLRQGQREKLFF
TRBJ2-7	TRBV5-1	CASSPGSGSSYEQYF
TRBJ2-5	TRBV4-3	CASSQAGGVEETQYF
TRBJ2-7	TRBV28	CASSLTLREQSSYEQYF
TRBJ1-1	TRBV18	CASRGPNTEAFF
TRBJ2-5	TRBV7-9	CGYKPKLNQETQYF
TRBJ1-5	TRBV6-5	CASSYGAGNNQPQHF
TRBJ2-7	TRBV29-1	CSVGGGGSYEQYF
TRBJ2-7	TRBV5-4	CASGGRGTYEQYF
TRBJ2-5	TRBV30	CAWSMTLARETQYF
TRBJ2-5	TRBV7-9	CASSLGQTEGETQYF
TRBJ2-5	TRBV2	CASSEARLAVQTQYF
TRBJ2-7	TRBV7-9	CASSFGQGYNEQYF
TRBJ2-2	TRBV15	CATSRAGTPNTGELFF
TRBJ2-7	TRBV9	CASSVGPSGFYEQYF
TRBJ1-1	TRBV5-1	CASSLGGQLSMNTEAFF
TRBJ2-1	TRBV7-3	CASSSWTSGRNPKGSYNEQFF
TRBJ2-1	TRBV25-1	CASSNTGGAGAGQFF
TRBJ2-6	TRBV7-9	CASSYRRSGANVLTF
TRBJ2-7	TRBV29-1	CSVLKSSVPYEQYF
TRBJ2-5	TRBV14	CASSQKGTRGQETQYF
TRBJ2-3	TRBV29-1	CSVARLASRDTQYF
TRBJ2-7	TRBV30	CAWRGVEQYF
TRBJ2-3	TRBV7-2	CASSLARNTDTQYF
TRBJ1-1	TRBV29-1	CSVPGQGSNTEAFF
TRBJ2-3	TRBV29-1	CSLGATDTQYF
TRBJ2-7	TRBV4-2	CASSPGAGESSYEQYF
TRBJ1-2	TRBV4-1	CASSSTPGNDYGYTF
TRBJ2-3	TRBV2	CASSSTGISTDTQYF
TRBJ1-1	TRBV29-1	CSVFFRGGMNTEAFF
TRBJ1-1	TRBV30	CAWTRVPLETEAFF
TRBJ2-1	TRBV29-1	CSVEQGHEQFF
TRBJ2-7	TRBV29-1	CSVDGGQGMNEQYF
TRBJ2-7	TRBV29-1	CSVEDLSVHSAYEQYF
TRBJ1-2	TRBV6-5	CASTSGSGESYGYTF
TRBJ2-3	TRBV28	CASSLGMADTQYF
TRBJ1-1	TRBV30	CAWTTDSGPAFF
TRBJ2-5	TRBV6-5	CASTELAGNTQYF
TRBJ2-7	TRBV4-3	CASSLGGGRDSYEQYF
TRBJ1-1	TRBV6-5	CASSSRDRGTEAFF
TRBJ2-7	TRBV30	CASRTSGRYEQYF
TRBJ2-6	TRBV7-3	CASSLTAGSGANVLTF
TRBJ2-4	TRBV5-1	CASALGTELAGNIQYF
TRBJ1-2	TRBV5-4	CASSSDRDGVYGYTF
TRBJ2-1	TRBV20-1	CSATVGEEQFF